These 31 T cell receptor beta chains share one sample of origin, sequenced in a study of CD8 T cells in ankylosing spondylitis. Study-level findings and limits: Ankylosing spondylitis blood seemed to carry a telltale TCR beta motif made of under ten highly homologous variants.

Their antigens remain unidentified. TCRdb reanalysed the 5' RACE reads using MiXCR and keeps one entry per CDR3 protein. The table has fewer than 550,000 distinct CDR3 sequences, roughly 5% seen once. Sequencing used blood, either unsorted or a sorted T cell fraction (not recorded which). Receptor source: a male donor with ankylosing spondylitis.

This clonotype was detected many times. The V gene is TRBV24-1, the J gene TRBJ2-1; tentative D call: TRBD2 (7 bases). With 2 bases removed from V and 8 bases from J, the gap between germline ends came to 9 bases. Germline loops: CDR1 KGHDR, CDR2 SFDVKD. The CDR3 runs 13 residues. The CDR3, as DNA: TGTGCCACCAGTGATTGGGGGGGCGATGAGCAGTTCTTC. It translates to CATSDWGGDEQFF.

This rearrangement joins TRBV4-1 to TRBJ2-7; D is uncertain. CDR3 size: 12 residues. The V and J ends lost 3 bases and 4 bases respectively, with 7 bases between them. The germline V gene encodes CDR1 MGHRA and CDR2 YSYEKL. The CDR3 sequence: CASSQMGYEQYF. In DNA, the CDR3 is TGCGCCAGCAGCCAGATGGGGTACGAGCAGTACTTC.

This clonotype was counted many times. The V call is TRBV7-6, the J call TRBJ2-2; D gene ambiguous. Trimming cost V 1 base and J 1 base, with 10 bases left between them. Germline CDR1 and CDR2: SGHVS and FNYEAQ. CDR3 length equals 16 residues. CDR3 in amino acids: CASSLEPRLNTGELFF. CDR3 in DNA: TGTGCCAGCAGCTTAGAGCCAAGATTGAACACCGGGGAGCTGTTTTTT. Looking up the rest from reference TRBV7-6 and TRBJ2-2 gives the full variable domain: GAGVSQSPRYKVTKRGQDVALRCDPISGHVSLYWYRQALGQGPEFLTYFNYEAQQDKSGLPNDRFSAERPEGSISTLTIQRTEQRDSAMYRCASSLEPRLNTGELFFGEGSRLTVL.

The chain combines TRBV20-1 with TRBJ2-3; D gene uncertain. V lost 8 bases to trimming and J lost 3 bases, with 9 bases between them. The CDR3 is 11 amino acids. From germline, CDR1 is DFQATT and CDR2 SNEGSKA (reference sequence). This CDR3 is CSPSWTDTQYF. The DNA for the CDR3 is TGCAGTCCTTCATGGACAGATACGCAGTATTTT.

This clonotype appeared a few times. The chain employs TRBV3-1 and TRBJ2-7; 7 bases are a match to TRBD2. The CDR3 extends over 16 amino acids. J gave up 2 bases and V 1 base, and 8 bases lay outside the gene matches. Germline V gives CDR1 LGHDT, CDR2 YNNKEL (reference sequence). CDR3 sequence (DNA): TGTGCCAGCAGCCAAGGGCGGGGGTTAGCGCCCTACGAGCAGTACTTC. Its translation: CASSQGRGLAPYEQYF.

This clonotype was observed many times. The chain has TRBV3-1 and TRBJ2-5, with 11 bases aligning to TRBD2. V shed 4 bases, J shed 5 bases, and the junction held 9 bases outside the gene matches. Germline values: CDR1 LGHDT, CDR2 YNNKEL (reference sequence). The CDR3 totals 16 residues. The CDR3 loop reads CASSPELAGVWETQYF. In nucleotides, the CDR3 is TGTGCCAGCAGCCCCGAACTAGCGGGAGTATGGGAGACCCAGTACTTC.

This clonotype was observed many times. The chain links TRBV7-2 to TRBJ2-1; D is uncertain. The CDR3 sequence is 13 residues long. The germline gives CDR1 SGHTA, CDR2 FQGNSA. V was clipped by 3 bases and J by 5 bases, with 8 bases between them. CDR3 nucleotide sequence: TGTGCCAGCAGCTTTTCGTCGGACAATGAGCAGTTCTTC. It encodes CASSFSSDNEQFF.

Worth noting for this clonotype: This may be a read error, as it is one base from a much larger clone. The chain recombines TRBV2 with TRBJ2-1; D gene unclear. CDR3 length: 13 amino acids. Germline V gives CDR1 SNHLY, CDR2 FYNNEI. Trimming cost V 9 bases and J 3 bases, with 12 bases left between them. CDR3 bases: TGTGCCAGAACCATTGGGTACTACAATGAGCAGTTCTTC. It codes for CARTIGYYNEQFF.

This clonotype has at least ten counts. The chain combines TRBV11-1 with TRBJ2-7; D assignment may be TRBD1 or TRBD2 (6 bases each). The CDR3 runs to 18 residues. The germline V gene encodes CDR1 SGHAT and CDR2 FQDESV (reference sequence). Trimming cost V 5 bases and J 6 bases, with 29 bases left between them. The CDR3 loop is CASSDDRRGDGSSLEQYF. The CDR3 DNA is TGTGCCAGCAGCGATGACCGAAGGGGGGACGGTTCCTCCCTCGAGCAGTACTTC.

This clonotype has a count of ten or more. The rearrangement uses TRBV7-9 and TRBJ1-1; unclear D gene. The CDR3 runs to 15 residues. Between the trimmed V and J ends, which lost 1 base and 0 bases, there was a span of 9 bases. Germline V gene sequence: CDR1 SEHNR, CDR2 FQNEAQ (reference sequence). DNA for the CDR3: TGTGCCAGCAGCTTAGACACCTATATGAACACTGAAGCTTTCTTT. Its protein product is CASSLDTYMNTEAFF.

Ten or more counts support this clonotype. The rearrangement joins TRBV20-1 to TRBJ2-1; 7 nucleotides align to TRBD2. This CDR3 has 15 amino acids. J was trimmed by 3 bases and V by 3 bases; bases with no gene match: 8. The germline V gene has CDR1 DFQATT and CDR2 SNEGSKA (reference sequence). This chain's CDR3 is CSARRSSGVYNEQFF. In nucleotides, the CDR3 is TGCAGTGCTAGGCGGTCTAGCGGAGTCTACAATGAGCAGTTCTTC.

This clonotype was seen more than once but under ten times. This may stem from a read error, because a much larger clone lies one nucleotide away. The gene calls are TRBV20-1 and TRBJ2-1; D remains ambiguous. Between the trimmed V and J ends, which lost 3 bases and 0 bases, there was a span of 6 bases. The CDR3 contains 13 residues. CDR1 is DFQATT, CDR2 SNEGSKA, per germline (reference sequence). This CDR3 reads CSARWSSYNEQFF. CDR3 bases: TGCAGTGCTAGGTGGAGCTCCTACAATGAGCAGTTCTTC.

CDR3 sequence: CASSQDPGSSEKLFF. CDR3 nucleotide sequence: TGCGCCAGCAGCCAAGATCCAGGGTCGAGTGAAAAACTGTTTTTT. This chain joins TRBV4-3 and TRBJ1-4, with D perhaps TRBD1 (5 bases). Per the germline V gene, CDR1 is LGHNA and CDR2 is YSLEER. V shed 0 bases and J shed 7 bases, with 12 bases lying between them. This CDR3 contains 15 residues.

This clonotype was detected ten times or more. V gene TRBV7-2 combines with J gene TRBJ1-4; TRBD1 is a possible D gene (6 bases). V lost 2 bases to trimming and J lost 11 bases, with 24 bases between them. The length of the CDR3 is 17 residues. Germline V gene lookup returns CDR1 SGHTA and CDR2 FQGNSA. In DNA, the CDR3 is TGTGCCAGCAGCTTAACCCGGGGCGAAGCCAAGGGGGGGAAACTGTTTTTT. Translated, it gives CASSLTRGEAKGGKLFF.

This clonotype was picked up many times. CDR3 in amino acids: CSLQKGEQYF. The CDR3 nucleotides read TGCAGCCTACAAAAGGGCGAGCAGTACTTC. The chain is built from TRBV20-1 and TRBJ2-7; D not certain. This CDR3 has 10 amino acids. From germline, CDR1 is DFQATT and CDR2 SNEGSKA (reference sequence).

This clonotype was detected many times. The V gene is TRBV29-1, the J gene TRBJ2-3; D possibly corresponds to TRBD1 (5 bases). The germline CDR1 and CDR2 sequences are SQVTM and ANQGSEA. This CDR3 comprises 13 residues. V lost 7 bases and J lost 1, with 12 bases in between. CDR3 nucleotides: TGCAGCGCTTACTGGGGCGGCACAGATACGCAGTATTTT. Translating gives CSAYWGGTDTQYF.

The sample holds a few counts of this clonotype. CDR3 sequence reads: CSASGTGTSFRTDTQYF. The CDR3 coding sequence is TGCAGTGCTTCCGGGACAGGGACCTCTTTCCGCACAGATACGCAGTATTTT. The V gene is TRBV20-1, the J gene TRBJ2-3; 9 bases match TRBD1. This CDR3 is built from 17 residues. Unmatched junction bases numbered 13, after V lost 5 bases and J lost 1 base. From germline, CDR1 is DFQATT and CDR2 SNEGSKA (reference sequence).

This clonotype has a count of ten or more. CDR3 in amino acids: CASSQDQSTNEKLFF. CDR3 bases: TGCGCCAGCAGCCAAGACCAATCAACTAATGAAAAACTGTTTTTT. The chain carries TRBV4-3 and TRBJ1-4, with D hard to call. The V and J ends lost 0 bases and 0 bases respectively, with 5 bases between them. This CDR3 region has 15 residues. The germline CDR1 and CDR2 sequences are LGHNA and YSLEER.

This clonotype came up many times. The chain uses TRBV7-2 and TRBJ2-2; a possible D gene is TRBD1 (6 bases). Germline loops: CDR1 SGHTA, CDR2 FQGNSA. V lost 4 bases, J lost 1 base, and 10 bases lay in between. CDR3 length equals 15 residues. The CDR3 nucleotides read TGTGCCAGCAGCTCCCAGACAGGGAACACCGGGGAGCTGTTTTTT. Protein sequence: CASSSQTGNTGELFF.

This clonotype was seen repeatedly, ten times or more. The V call is TRBV4-1, the J call TRBJ1-5, with D possibly being TRBD1 (5 bases). Germline CDR1 reads MGHRA; CDR2 reads YSYEKL. The CDR3 is made up of 13 amino acids. The V end lost 2 bases, the J end lost 7 bases, and 9 bases lay between the germline ends. DNA for the CDR3: TGCGCCAGCAGCCAACAGGGTGGGCAGCCCCAGCATTTT. Protein sequence: CASSQQGGQPQHF.

This clonotype was counted ten times or more. The chain joins TRBV29-1 to TRBJ2-1, with D possibly being TRBD1 or TRBD2 (7 bases each). Germline V gene sequence: CDR1 SQVTM, CDR2 ANQGSEA. V lost 5 bases, J lost 2 bases, and 16 bases lay in between. The CDR3 has 15 amino acids. The CDR3: CSVPRGGQTYNEQFF. As DNA, the CDR3 is TGCAGCGTTCCCAGGGGGGGGCAGACCTACAATGAGCAGTTCTTC.

This clonotype was recorded at least ten times. The chain links TRBV28 to TRBJ2-1; D perhaps matches TRBD2 (6 bases). The CDR3 extends over 13 amino acids. V dropped 5 bases and J dropped 3 bases, with 8 bases sitting between them. Germline-derived CDR1 and CDR2 are MDHEN and SYDVKM. The CDR3 region has the DNA TGTGCCAGCAGTCGGGGACTCTACAATGAGCAGTTCTTC. Translated: CASSRGLYNEQFF.

This clonotype has a count of ten or more. DNA for the CDR3: TGTGCCAGCAGCTTAATGGTGGGGAGCAGATACTACAATGAGCAGTTCTTC. It yields the protein CASSLMVGSRYYNEQFF. This rearrangement joins TRBV7-2 to TRBJ2-1; D might be TRBD2 (5 bases). Deletions cut 2 bases from V and 3 bases from J, with 17 bases between. The V gene's germline CDR1 is SGHTA and CDR2 FQGNSA. The CDR3 has 17 residues. The full variable domain, rest sourced from reference TRBV7-2 and TRBJ2-1, is GAGVSQSPSNKVTEKGKDVELRCDPISGHTALYWYRQSLGQGLEFLIYFQGNSAPDKSGLPSDRFSAERTGGSVSTLTIQRTQQEDSAVYLCASSLMVGSRYYNEQFFGPGTRLTVL.

This clonotype appeared many times. This rearrangement joins TRBV5-1 to TRBJ1-3, with D hard to call. Trimming cost V 0 bases and J 0 bases, with 10 bases left between them. Looked up from germline, CDR1 is SGHRS and CDR2 is YFSETQ. This CDR3 has 16 residues. DNA for the CDR3: TGCGCCAGCAGCTTGGAGCCGCCAGACTCTGGAAACACCATATATTTT. Translating gives CASSLEPPDSGNTIYF.

The chain couples TRBV20-1 to TRBJ2-5, with D unresolved. Germline-derived CDR1 and CDR2 are DFQATT and SNEGSKA (reference sequence). Trimming removed 5 bases at V and 1 base at J, with 8 bases between. This CDR3 has 12 amino acids. The CDR3 loop reads CSAGSLQETQYF. Here the CDR3 DNA reads TGCAGTGCTGGTTCACTCCAAGAGACCCAGTACTTC.

This clonotype has ten or more counts. This chain connects TRBV5-1 to TRBJ2-1; D is uncertain. This CDR3 contains 15 residues. CDR1 is SGHRS and CDR2 is YFSETQ in the germline V gene. Trimming removed 0 bases at V and 4 bases at J, with 11 bases between. The CDR3 protein is CASSLGPEGYNEQFF. The CDR3 coding sequence is TGCGCCAGCAGCTTGGGGCCCGAAGGGTACAATGAGCAGTTCTTC.

This clonotype was seen only a few times. The chain carries TRBV30 and TRBJ2-2, with D unclear. V was shortened by 2 bases and J by 3 bases, with 10 bases between the two germline ends. This CDR3 contains 14 residues. Germline-derived CDR1 and CDR2 are GTSNPN and SVGIG (reference sequence). The CDR3 loop reads CAWSPSLDTGELFF. The CDR3, as DNA: TGTGCCTGGAGTCCCTCGTTGGACACCGGGGAGCTGTTTTTT.

There are many counts of this clonotype. The J gene is TRBJ2-1, the V gene TRBV20-1, with D possibly matching TRBD2 (6 bases). The CDR3 contains 15 residues. Germline V lookup: CDR1 DFQATT, CDR2 SNEGSKA (reference sequence). The V and J ends lost 7 bases and 4 bases respectively, with 20 bases between them. The chain's CDR3 is CSERAISGTYNEQFF. CDR3 sequence (DNA): TGCAGTGAGAGGGCCATTAGCGGAACTTACAATGAGCAGTTCTTC.

This clonotype occurred many times. J is TRBJ1-6 and V is TRBV7-2; 8 bases agree with TRBD1. V lost 5 bases and J lost 0; bases outside the gene matches: 6. CDR3 size: 17 residues. Germline V gene data show CDR1 as SGHTA and CDR2 as FQGNSA. CDR3 bases: TGTGCCAGCAGCCTAAGACAGGGGCGCTCCTATAATTCACCCCTCCACTTT. Amino acids: CASSLRQGRSYNSPLHF.

V is TRBV10-3 and J is TRBJ2-7; 7 bases match TRBD1. CDR3 length equals 15 residues. J gave up 6 bases and V 2 bases, and 10 bases lay outside the gene matches. CDR1 and CDR2 (germline): ENHRY, SYGVKD. The CDR3 loop reads CAISEPTGYVREQYF. The CDR3 DNA reads TGTGCCATCAGTGAGCCGACAGGGTACGTGCGCGAGCAGTACTTC.

The genes are TRBV12-3 or TRBV12-4 and TRBJ2-7; either TRBD1 or TRBD2 may supply D (6 bases each). Trimming took 9 bases from V and 0 from J, leaving 18 bases between them. This CDR3 is built from 15 residues. The CDR3: CASSVGGPSSYEQYF. The CDR3 nucleotides are TGTGCCAGTTCCGTGGGGGGCCCGAGCTCCTACGAGCAGTACTTC.